This TCR beta chain was captured by sequencing in a study of shared clonotypes between healthy human individuals. As for this clone: The target antigen is unknown.

Method: immunoSEQ multiplex PCR; TCRdb's copy keeps in-frame clones and lacks some. The sample lists 950,000 to 1,100,000 clones, about 76% occurring once. Study observations and caveats: There were few donors, and this limited the genetic and exposure-history diversity represented. Between a handful of donors, naive CD4 clonotypes were shared at a level of about 5%. The generation probabilities recorded for non-shared clonotypes fell below those of clonotypes shared by all four donors.

Division of CD4+ cells produced a CD45RA+ naive subset and a CD45RA-negative memory subset. The receptor comes from a man aged 18 to 29 in good health. Specimen: memory CD4+ T cells sorted from blood. Regarding subset: CD45RA-negative fraction.

The CDR3 loop reads CASSLFSGLLGEYAGANVLTF. The CDR3 DNA follows: TGTGCCAGCAGTTTATTTTCGGGACTCCTCGGCGAATACGCTGGGGCCAACGTCCTGACTTTC. The V gene is TRBV27, the J gene TRBJ2-6, with a possible D match to TRBD2 (6 bases). The CDR3 runs 21 residues. Germline CDR1 is MNHEY and CDR2 is SMNVEV (reference sequence). V was trimmed by 1 base and J by 2 bases, leaving 24 bases between them.